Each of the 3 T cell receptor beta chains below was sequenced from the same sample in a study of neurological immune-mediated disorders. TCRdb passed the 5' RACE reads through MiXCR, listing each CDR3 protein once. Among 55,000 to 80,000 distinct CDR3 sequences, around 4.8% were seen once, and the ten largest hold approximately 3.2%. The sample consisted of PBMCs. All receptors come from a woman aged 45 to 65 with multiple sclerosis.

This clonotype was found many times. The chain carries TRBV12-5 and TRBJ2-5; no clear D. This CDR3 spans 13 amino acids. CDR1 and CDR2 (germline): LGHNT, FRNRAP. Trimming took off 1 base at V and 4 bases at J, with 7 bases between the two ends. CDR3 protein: CASGLGQTETQYF. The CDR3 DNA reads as TGTGCTAGTGGTTTGGGGCAGACAGAGACCCAGTACTTC.

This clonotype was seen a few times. This CDR3 reads CASTYGGSETQYF. In nucleotides, the CDR3 is TGCGCCAGCACCTACGGGGGATCAGAGACCCAGTACTTC. The J gene is TRBJ2-5, the V gene TRBV5-1; maybe TRBD2 (6 bases). CDR3 length: 13 residues. V lost 6 bases to trimming and J lost 4 bases, with 13 bases between them. The germline V gene encodes CDR1 SGHRS and CDR2 YFSETQ.

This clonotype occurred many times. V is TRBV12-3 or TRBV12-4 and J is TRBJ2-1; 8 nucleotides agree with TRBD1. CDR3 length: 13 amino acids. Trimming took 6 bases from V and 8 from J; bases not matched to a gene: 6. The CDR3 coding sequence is TGTGCCAGCAGGGGACAGGATGCCGATGAGCAGTTCTTC. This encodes CASRGQDADEQFF.